The entry below describes one T cell receptor beta chain. In the study's own analysis: Reference gene primers were amplified, and this amplification served to estimate nucleated cell counts. The method was immunoSEQ multiplex PCR; TCRdb's version includes in-frame clones alone and lacks a portion of them. V and J calls and clone size are copied from that table; D and trimming were computed from the DNA. The repertoire holds 260,000 or so clones, with around 83% as singletons. This sample stems from a study of blood T cell repertoires in COVID-19. About the research overall: Researchers got acute and convalescent COVID-19 samples from the United States, Italy and Spain. Sample material is recorded as cDNA or gDNA derived from T cells, B-cell-depleted T cells, or PBMCs.

Trimming took off 0 bases at V and 3 bases at J, with 14 bases between the two ends. The CDR3 consists of 17 residues. Germline V lookup: CDR1 MGHRA, CDR2 YSYEKL. The sequenced sample consisted of peripheral blood. This chain joins TRBV4-1 and TRBJ2-2; D unresolved. The TCR was taken from a man older than 75 with acute or convalescent COVID-19. In nucleotides, the CDR3 is TGCGCCAGCAGCCAAGAAGGCGTGGGCTTGGACACCGGGGAGCTGTTTTTT. This gives the protein CASSQEGVGLDTGELFF.